Each of the 29 T cell receptor beta chains below was sequenced from the same sample in a study of blood T cell repertoires in COVID-19. Here immunoSEQ multiplex PCR was the method, and the copy in TCRdb shows in-frame clones only, minus some. The sample gives about 67,000 clones, around 88% of which show up once; around a fifth is in the top ten. The sequencing sample was made of peripheral blood. The receptors stem from a woman aged 80 or over with acute or convalescent COVID-19.

The chain combines TRBV7-9 with TRBJ1-5, with D possibly matching TRBD1 (5 bases). Trimming pared 1 base from V and 7 bases from J, leaving 17 bases between. The CDR3 is made up of 16 amino acids. Per germline, CDR1 SEHNR and CDR2 FQNEAQ (reference sequence). CDR3 sequence (DNA): TGTGCCAGCAGCTTAGATATAGGGGTTGGGGAACAGCCCCAGCATTTT. Translating it yields CASSLDIGVGEQPQHF.

The chain joins TRBV23-1 to TRBJ1-4; 8 nucleotides agree with TRBD1. TRBV23-1 is marked as an open reading frame, function uncertain. V lost 0 bases, J lost 7 bases, and 7 bases stayed unmatched. The CDR3 is 16 residues long. CDR3 residues: CASSQSQGRGPEKLFF. The CDR3 coding sequence is TGCGCCAGCAGTCAATCGCAGGGCAGGGGGCCTGAAAAACTGTTTTTT.

The rearrangement uses TRBV3-1 (or the pseudogene TRBV3-2) and TRBJ1-4; D may be TRBD1 (6 bases). The CDR3 extends over 16 amino acids. V lost 2 bases, J lost 7 bases, and 17 bases lay in between. The germline V gene has CDR1 LGHDT and CDR2 YNNKEL (reference sequence). The CDR3 here is CASSQFSGRGAEKLFF. The CDR3 coding sequence is TGTGCCAGCAGCCAATTTTCCGGCAGGGGAGCTGAAAAACTGTTTTTT.

The chain has TRBV5-5 and TRBJ2-7, with D possibly matching TRBD1 (6 bases). This CDR3 spans 15 amino acids. Germline CDR1 SGHKS, CDR2 YYEKEE (reference sequence). The V end lost 1 base, the J end lost 2 bases, and 13 bases lay between the germline ends. DNA of the CDR3: TGTGCCAGCAGCTTGTTGACAGGAGGCCCCTACGAGCAGTACTTC. It specifies CASSLLTGGPYEQYF.

The chain carries TRBV19 and TRBJ1-1, with D unclear. The germline V gene has CDR1 LNHDA and CDR2 SQIVND (reference sequence). The CDR3 is 13 amino acids. The V gene lost 5 bases and the J gene lost 3 bases, with 10 bases spanning the gap. CDR3 bases: TGTGCCAGTAGTTCCCGCTACTACACTGAAGCTTTCTTT. Amino acid sequence: CASSSRYYTEAFF.

V and J are TRBV7-2 and TRBJ1-2, with 7 bases identical to TRBD1. Germline CDR1 and CDR2: SGHTA and FQGNSA. Trimming at V came to 3 bases and at J to 4 bases, leaving 5 bases not matched to a gene. The CDR3 loop spans 14 amino acids. The CDR3 reads CASSLETGSYGYTF. DNA for the CDR3: TGTGCCAGCAGCTTGGAGACAGGGTCCTATGGCTACACCTTC.

This chain links TRBV18 with TRBJ2-4; TRBD1 might be the D (5 bases). The ends were cut back, 0 bases at V and 8 bases at J, with 14 bases in the middle. CDR1 and CDR2 from the germline V gene are KGHSH and LQKENI. The CDR3 consists of 15 residues. This CDR3 is CASSPPGALPDIQYF. CDR3 DNA sequence: TGTGCCAGCTCACCACCAGGGGCCCTCCCGGACATTCAGTACTTC.

The rearrangement uses TRBV5-1 and TRBJ1-4, with D possibly TRBD1 on 5 matching bases. Germline V gene sequence: CDR1 SGHRS, CDR2 YFSETQ. This CDR3 spans 15 amino acids. V was pared by 1 base and J by 1 base, with 8 bases between. The CDR3 DNA sequence: TGCGCCAGCAGCTTGTACGGGGGAACTAATGAAAAACTGTTTTTT. Translating gives CASSLYGGTNEKLFF.

The chain is built from TRBV5-5 and TRBJ1-3, with D possibly matching TRBD1 (5 bases). The V end lost 3 bases, the J end lost 4 bases, and 11 bases lay between the germline ends. The CDR3 spans 14 residues. Germline lookup yields CDR1 SGHKS and CDR2 YYEKEE (reference sequence). CDR3 protein: CASSWGLFGNTIYF. CDR3 DNA sequence: TGTGCCAGCAGCTGGGGACTCTTCGGAAACACCATATATTTT.

The chain couples TRBV7-9 to TRBJ1-6; 7 bases match TRBD1. This CDR3 contains 14 residues. Trimming removed 3 bases from V and 13 bases from J; junction bases left unmatched: 9. The germline V gene encodes CDR1 SEHNR and CDR2 FQNEAQ (reference sequence). The DNA of the CDR3 is TGTGCCAGCAGCTTGGGACAGTTCACTACGCCCCTCCACTTT. This sequence encodes CASSLGQFTTPLHF.

This rearrangement joins TRBV7-2 to TRBJ2-2; 11 positions agree with TRBD2. After removal of 5 bases from V and 4 bases from J, the junction contained 9 bases not matched to a gene. CDR3 length: 17 residues. Germline CDR1 SGHTA, CDR2 FQGNSA. The CDR3 region is CASSVRALAGGTGELFF. DNA of the CDR3: TGTGCCAGCAGCGTTAGGGCGCTAGCGGGGGGCACCGGGGAGCTGTTTTTT.

J is TRBJ2-7 and V is TRBV27; D possibly corresponds to TRBD1 (6 bases). The V end lost 6 bases, the J end lost 6 bases, and 12 bases lay between the germline ends. The germline V gene has CDR1 MNHEY and CDR2 SMNVEV (reference sequence). The CDR3 contains 12 residues. The CDR3: CASSKAGVEQYF. CDR3 nucleotide sequence: TGTGCCAGCAGCAAAGCAGGGGTCGAGCAGTACTTC.

V and J are TRBV5-1 and TRBJ1-2; D gene unclear. Germline values: CDR1 SGHRS, CDR2 YFSETQ. V was pared by 2 bases and J by 7 bases, with 9 bases between. The CDR3 is 12 residues long. The CDR3 nucleotides read TGCGCCAGCAGCTTATCATCGGGTGGCTACACCTTC. Translation gives CASSLSSGGYTF.

V and J are TRBV4-2 and TRBJ1-1; possible D gene TRBD1, 5 bases. CDR3 length: 12 residues. Germline V gives CDR1 LGHNA, CDR2 YNFKEQ. V was shortened by 4 bases and J by 6 bases, with 9 bases between the two germline ends. The CDR3 DNA reads TGTGCCAGCAGCCCCCAGGGCGCTGAAGCTTTCTTT. This encodes CASSPQGAEAFF.

The chain couples TRBV4-3 to TRBJ2-3; 8 nucleotides align to TRBD2. The CDR3 length is 19 residues. Trimming took 3 bases from V and 4 from J; bases not matched to a gene: 18. Germline V gene lookup returns CDR1 LGHNA and CDR2 YSLEER. Written as DNA, the CDR3 is TGCGCCAGCAGCCAGGCCCTTTGGATGGGACTAGAGAGGGCAGATACGCAGTATTTT. This translates into CASSQALWMGLERADTQYF.

The rearrangement joins TRBV3-1 (or the pseudogene TRBV3-2) to TRBJ2-5; possible D gene TRBD2, 6 bases. CDR3 size: 13 residues. The V end lost 1 base, the J end lost 9 bases, and 12 bases lay between the germline ends. Germline CDR1 LGHDT, CDR2 YNNKEL (reference sequence). CDR3 DNA sequence: TGTGCCAGCAGCCAAGGGGGCTCGGGGGCCCAGTACTTC. Amino acids: CASSQGGSGAQYF.

The V and J genes are TRBV27 and TRBJ2-3, with D maybe TRBD2 (7 bases). Germline CDR1 reads MNHEY; CDR2 reads SMNVEV (reference sequence). The CDR3 covers 13 residues. Trimming took 8 bases from V and 6 from J, leaving 15 bases between them. In nucleotides, the CDR3 is TGTGCCAGCCTAAAATGGGGGGGCGATACGCAGTATTTT. It translates to CASLKWGGDTQYF.

The V call is TRBV7-2, the J call TRBJ1-1; D gene ambiguous. Germline V gene lookup returns CDR1 SGHTA and CDR2 FQGNSA. Trimming cost V 5 bases and J 1 base, with 14 bases left between them. This CDR3 has 15 residues. CDR3 in DNA: TGTGCCAGCAGCGCGCGGGCAGGCAGGAACACTGAAGCTTTCTTT. This encodes CASSARAGRNTEAFF. Full variable domain (rest looked up from reference TRBV7-2 and TRBJ1-1): GAGVSQSPSNKVTEKGKDVELRCDPISGHTALYWYRQSLGQGLEFLIYFQGNSAPDKSGLPSDRFSAERTGGSVSTLTIQRTQQEDSAVYLCASSARAGRNTEAFFGQGTRLTVV.

The chain carries TRBV5-1 and TRBJ1-1; 10 bases line up with TRBD1. The ends lost 3 bases at V and 5 bases at J; junction bases unmatched: 10. There are 16 residues in the CDR3. Germline CDR1 SGHRS, CDR2 YFSETQ. CDR3 in DNA: TGCGCCAGCAGCTCCGACAGGGGGCCCCCAGGGACTGAAGCTTTCTTT. This encodes CASSSDRGPPGTEAFF.

This clone has just one count. The chain joins TRBV19 to TRBJ1-2; 7 bases align to TRBD1. CDR3 length equals 13 residues. J gave up 2 bases and V 3 bases, and 0 bases lay outside the gene matches. Germline CDR1 is LNHDA and CDR2 is SQIVND (reference sequence). CDR3 amino acids: CASSMDRNYGYTF. The CDR3 coding sequence is TGTGCCAGTAGTATGGACAGGAACTATGGCTACACCTTC. Full variable domain (missing parts from reference TRBV19 and TRBJ1-2): DGGITQSPKYLFRKEGQNVTLSCEQNLNHDAMYWYRQDPGQGLRLIYYSQIVNDFQKGDIAEGYSVSREKKESFPLTVTSAQKNPTAFYLCASSMDRNYGYTFGSGTRLTVV.

This clone was counted only a few times. The chain couples TRBV5-1 to TRBJ1-2; no definite D call. The CDR3 is 13 residues long. From germline, CDR1 is SGHRS and CDR2 YFSETQ. V lost 5 bases and J 1 base, leaving 9 bases between the germline ends. CDR3 coding DNA: TGCGCCAGCAGGGTAGAAGTTAACTATGGCTACACCTTC. Its protein is CASRVEVNYGYTF.

The V call is TRBV6-5, the J call TRBJ1-6, with D maybe TRBD1 (5 bases). The CDR3 is 15 residues long. V was shortened by 6 bases and J by 11 bases, with 20 bases between the two germline ends. Germline V gene data show CDR1 as MNHEY and CDR2 as SVGAGI. CDR3 nucleotide sequence: TGTGCCAGCAGACCAAGTGGGGCTAGGGTTCCACCCCTCCACTTT. It is translated as CASRPSGARVPPLHF.

In its sample, this clone was seen once. The chain carries TRBV29-1 and TRBJ1-4, with 9 bases identical to TRBD1. Losses at the gene ends were 5 bases for V and 4 bases for J; bases not matched to a gene: 8. The CDR3 loop spans 15 amino acids. The germline V gene encodes CDR1 SQVTM and CDR2 ANQGSEA. DNA of the CDR3: TGCAGCGTTCGTTTCCCGGGACAGGGTAATGAAAAACTGTTTTTT. It yields the protein CSVRFPGQGNEKLFF.

V is TRBV30 and J is TRBJ2-7, with D possibly being TRBD1 (5 bases). CDR3 size: 12 residues. V lost 0 bases to trimming and J lost 5 bases, with 8 bases between them. Germline CDR1 and CDR2: GTSNPN and SVGIG (reference sequence). This chain's CDR3 is CAWSVKGNEQYF. As DNA, the CDR3 is TGTGCCTGGAGTGTAAAGGGGAACGAGCAGTACTTC. The whole variable domain, filled in from reference TRBV30 and TRBJ2-7, reads SQTIHQWPATLVQPVGSPLSLECTVEGTSNPNLYWYRQAAGRGLQLLFYSVGIGQISSEVPQNLSASRPQDRQFILSSKKLLLSDSGFYLCAWSVKGNEQYFGPGTRLTVT.

The V gene is TRBV2, the J gene TRBJ1-2; 7 bases fit TRBD1. V lost 6 bases and J lost 2; bases outside the gene matches: 6. The length of the CDR3 is 14 residues. CDR1 and CDR2 from the germline V gene are SNHLY and FYNNEI. CDR3 DNA: TGTGCCAGCAGCCGACAGGGCCCGAACTATGGCTACACCTTC. The encoded protein is CASSRQGPNYGYTF.

The V and J genes are TRBV27 and TRBJ2-7, with 11 bases identical to TRBD2. The junction had 15 bases not matched to a gene; V was cut back by 2 bases and J by 9 bases. This CDR3 region has 17 residues. Germline assignment: CDR1 MNHEY and CDR2 SMNVEV (reference sequence). The CDR3 protein is CASSLARTSGRIGRQYF. CDR3 DNA sequence: TGTGCCAGCAGTTTAGCCCGTACTAGCGGGAGAATTGGGAGGCAGTACTTC.

Only a few counts were recorded for this clone. V usage is TRBV5-4 and J usage is TRBJ2-1; TRBD2 matches 8 bases. The germline V gene has CDR1 SGHNT and CDR2 YYREEE (reference sequence). Losses at the gene ends were 2 bases for V and 3 bases for J; bases not matched to a gene: 1. This CDR3 has 14 residues. CDR3 sequence (DNA): TGTGCCAGCAGCTTCCGGGGGGGCTACAATGAGCAGTTCTTC. It is translated as CASSFRGGYNEQFF.

V gene TRBV5-1 combines with J gene TRBJ1-1, with 7 bases aligning to TRBD1. Trimming at V came to 4 bases and at J to 4 bases, leaving 7 bases not matched to a gene. In germline, CDR1 is SGHRS, CDR2 YFSETQ. CDR3 length: 14 residues. CDR3 sequence (DNA): TGCGCCAGCAGCGACCGACAGGGACGCACTGAAGCTTTCTTT. Its protein is CASSDRQGRTEAFF.

This rearrangement joins TRBV12-5 to TRBJ2-3, with D uncertain. V was trimmed by 5 bases and J by 1 base, leaving 13 bases between them. The CDR3 contains 15 residues. Germline V lookup: CDR1 LGHNT, CDR2 FRNRAP. The CDR3, as DNA: TGTGCTAGTGGTCCCGGGTCTTCGGGCACAGATACGCAGTATTTT. Amino acid sequence: CASGPGSSGTDTQYF.